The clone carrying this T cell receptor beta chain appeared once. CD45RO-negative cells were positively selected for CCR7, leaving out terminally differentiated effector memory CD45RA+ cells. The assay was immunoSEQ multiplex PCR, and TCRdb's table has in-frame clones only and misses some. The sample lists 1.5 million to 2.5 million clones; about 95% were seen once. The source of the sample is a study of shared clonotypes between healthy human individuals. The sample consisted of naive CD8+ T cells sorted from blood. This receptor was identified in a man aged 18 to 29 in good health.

The CDR3 coding sequence is TGCGCCAGCAGCCACCCGGGGGAAACGTACGAGCAGTACTTC. This sequence encodes CASSHPGETYEQYF. The rearrangement links TRBV5-1 to TRBJ2-7, with a weak D call TRBD2 (6 bases). V was clipped by 4 bases and J by 4 bases, with 15 bases between them. Germline V CDR1 and CDR2: SGHRS, YFSETQ. CDR3 length: 14 amino acids.